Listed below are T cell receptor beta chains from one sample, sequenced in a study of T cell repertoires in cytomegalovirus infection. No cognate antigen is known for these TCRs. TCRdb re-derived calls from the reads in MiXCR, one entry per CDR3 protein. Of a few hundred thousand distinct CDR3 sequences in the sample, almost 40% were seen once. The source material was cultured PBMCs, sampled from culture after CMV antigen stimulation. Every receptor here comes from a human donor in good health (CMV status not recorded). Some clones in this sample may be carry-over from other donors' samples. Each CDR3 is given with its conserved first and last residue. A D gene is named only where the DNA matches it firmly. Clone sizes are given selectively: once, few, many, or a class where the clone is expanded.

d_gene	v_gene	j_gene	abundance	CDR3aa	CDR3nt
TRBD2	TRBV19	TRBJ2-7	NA	CASREGLADIYEQYF	TGTGCCAGTAGGGAGGGACTAGCGGACATCTACGAGCAGTACTTC
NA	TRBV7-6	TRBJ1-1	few	CASRLQGTEAFF	TGTGCCAGCAGACTACAAGGCACTGAAGCTTTCTTT
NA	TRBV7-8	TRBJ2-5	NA	CASSLVRVRARETQYF	TGTGCCAGCAGCTTAGTGAGAGTGAGGGCACGGGAGACCCAGTACTTC
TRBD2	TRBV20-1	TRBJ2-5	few	CSARDPASGGETQYF	TGCAGTGCTAGAGACCCGGCTAGCGGGGGCGAGACCCAGTACTTC
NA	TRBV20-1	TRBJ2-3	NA	CSASTALGTSTDTQYF	TGCAGTGCTAGTACGGCGCTGGGGACTTCCACAGATACGCAGTATTTT
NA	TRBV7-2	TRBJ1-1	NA	CASSSLAVLQAFF	TGTGCCAGCAGCTCGCTAGCGGTCCTTCAAGCTTTCTTT
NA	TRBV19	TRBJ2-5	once	CASSQSGLRETQYF	TGTGCCAGCAGTCAAAGTGGGCTGAGGGAGACCCAGTACTTC
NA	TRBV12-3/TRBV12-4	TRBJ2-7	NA	CASSLALGGAYEQYF	TGTGCCAGCAGTTTAGCGCTGGGCGGAGCCTACGAGCAGTACTTC
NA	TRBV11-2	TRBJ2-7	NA	CASSLNRGLSYEQYF	TGTGCCAGCAGCCTGAATCGGGGGCTATCCTACGAGCAGTACTTC
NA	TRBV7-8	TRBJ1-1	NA	CASRGGVNTEAFF	TGTGCCAGCAGGGGGGGGGTAAACACTGAAGCTTTCTTT
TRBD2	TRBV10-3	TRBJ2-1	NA	CAIRASGSNEQFF	TGTGCCATCAGGGCTAGCGGGAGCAATGAGCAGTTCTTC